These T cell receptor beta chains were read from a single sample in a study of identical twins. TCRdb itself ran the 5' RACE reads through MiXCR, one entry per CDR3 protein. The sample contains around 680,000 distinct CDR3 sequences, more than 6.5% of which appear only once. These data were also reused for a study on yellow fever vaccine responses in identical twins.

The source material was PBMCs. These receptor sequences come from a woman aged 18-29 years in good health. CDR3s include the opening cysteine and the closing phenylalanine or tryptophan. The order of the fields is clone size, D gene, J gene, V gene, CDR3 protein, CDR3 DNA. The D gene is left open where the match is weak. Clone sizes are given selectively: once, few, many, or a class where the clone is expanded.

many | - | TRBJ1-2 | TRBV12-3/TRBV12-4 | CASGVEHGYTF | TGTGCCAGCGGTGTCGAGCATGGCTACACCTTC
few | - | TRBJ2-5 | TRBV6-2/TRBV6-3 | CASSYPRRGETQYF | TGTGCCAGCAGTTACCCCAGACGAGGGGAGACCCAGTACTTC
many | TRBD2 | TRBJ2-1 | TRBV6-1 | CASSLTSGPYNEQFF | TGTGCCAGCAGTCTGACTAGCGGACCTTACAATGAGCAGTTCTTC
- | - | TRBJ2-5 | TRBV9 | CASSVADTGQETQYF | TGTGCCAGCAGCGTAGCCGACACGGGCCAAGAGACCCAGTACTTC
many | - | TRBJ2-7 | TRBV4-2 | CASSAHHEQYF | TGTGCCAGCAGCGCCCACCACGAGCAGTACTTC
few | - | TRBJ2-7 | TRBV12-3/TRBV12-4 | CASSSSAARYEQYF | TGTGCCAGCAGTTCCTCAGCGGCCCGCTACGAGCAGTACTTC
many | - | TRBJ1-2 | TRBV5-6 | CASSLTTMIYGYTF | TGTGCCAGCAGCTTAACCACAATGATCTATGGCTACACCTTC
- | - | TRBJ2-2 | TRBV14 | CASSQGQTNTGELFF | TGTGCCAGCAGCCAAGGGCAGACGAACACCGGGGAGCTGTTTTTT
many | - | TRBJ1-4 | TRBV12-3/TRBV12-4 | CASSVEKLFF | TGTGCCAGCAGTGTTGAAAAACTGTTTTTT
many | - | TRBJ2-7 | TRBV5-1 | CASSSLRDGSYEQYF | TGCGCCAGCAGCTCCCTCCGGGACGGATCCTACGAGCAGTACTTC
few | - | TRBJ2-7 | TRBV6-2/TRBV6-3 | CASSLHGVYEQYF | TGTGCCAGCAGTTTACATGGCGTCTACGAGCAGTACTTC
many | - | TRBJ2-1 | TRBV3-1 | CASSSSNGLREQFF | TGTGCCAGCAGTTCAAGCAACGGTTTAAGGGAGCAGTTCTTC
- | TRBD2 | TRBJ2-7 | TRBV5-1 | CASSSTTGGAYEQYF | TGCGCCAGCAGCTCGACGACGGGGGGGGCCTACGAGCAGTACTTC
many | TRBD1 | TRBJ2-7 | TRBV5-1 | CASSLQPGQSSYEQYF | TGCGCCAGCAGCTTGCAGCCGGGACAGAGCTCCTACGAGCAGTACTTC
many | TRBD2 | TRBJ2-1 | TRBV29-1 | CSVGGLAGSNEQFF | TGCAGCGTTGGGGGACTAGCGGGCTCCAATGAGCAGTTCTTC
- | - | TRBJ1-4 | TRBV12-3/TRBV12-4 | CASSRQAMNEKLFF | TGTGCCAGCAGCCGACAGGCTATGAATGAAAAACTGTTTTTT
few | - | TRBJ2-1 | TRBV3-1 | CASRDQSSYNEQFF | TGTGCCAGCAGAGACCAGAGCTCCTACAATGAGCAGTTCTTC
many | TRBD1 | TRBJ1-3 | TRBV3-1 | CASSPGGSGNTIYF | TGTGCCAGCAGTCCAGGGGGCTCTGGAAACACCATATATTTT
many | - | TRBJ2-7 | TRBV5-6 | CASSFPGSYEQYF | TGTGCCAGCAGCTTTCCGGGTTCCTACGAGCAGTACTTC
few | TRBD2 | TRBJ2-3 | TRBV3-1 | CASSPRIPGLAGGGTDTQYF | TGTGCCAGCAGCCCAAGAATCCCGGGACTAGCGGGAGGCGGTACAGATACGCAGTATTTT
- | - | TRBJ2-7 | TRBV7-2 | CASSLVTTAPYEQYF | TGTGCCAGCAGCTTAGTGACTACGGCACCCTACGAGCAGTACTTC
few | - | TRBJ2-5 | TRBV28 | CASSFLSEETQYF | TGTGCCAGCAGTTTTCTATCGGAGGAGACCCAGTACTTC
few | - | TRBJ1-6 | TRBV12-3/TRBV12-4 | CASSFDQGSDSPLHF | TGTGCCAGCAGTTTCGATCAGGGGTCTGATTCACCCCTCCACTTT
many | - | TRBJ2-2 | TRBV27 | CASSLSFGGEARANTGELFF | TGTGCCAGCAGTTTATCCTTCGGAGGGGAAGCACGCGCGAACACCGGGGAGCTGTTTTTT
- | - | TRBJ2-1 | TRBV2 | CATPGLNYNEQFF | TGTGCCACTCCGGGCCTTAATTACAATGAGCAGTTCTTC
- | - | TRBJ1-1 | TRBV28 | CARGSGRVTEAFF | TGTGCCAGGGGCTCTGGGCGGGTTACTGAAGCTTTCTTT
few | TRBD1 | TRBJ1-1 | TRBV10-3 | CAISDPQQGPTEAFF | TGTGCCATCAGTGACCCCCAACAGGGGCCCACTGAAGCTTTCTTT
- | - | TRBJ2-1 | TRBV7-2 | CASSLFPSSYNEQFF | TGTGCCAGCAGCTTGTTCCCGAGCTCCTACAATGAGCAGTTCTTC
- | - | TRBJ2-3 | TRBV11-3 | CASSSARSPQYF | TGTGCCAGCAGCTCCGCTCGCTCTCCGCAGTATTTT
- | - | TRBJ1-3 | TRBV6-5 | CASSYRGAGNTIYF | TGTGCCAGCAGTTACAGGGGGGCTGGAAACACCATATATTTT
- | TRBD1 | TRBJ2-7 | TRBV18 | CASSPGTGTHEQYF | TGTGCCAGCTCACCCGGGACAGGGACCCACGAGCAGTACTTC
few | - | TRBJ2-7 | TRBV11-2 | CASSPNGGGSLGYEQYF | TGTGCCAGCAGCCCGAACGGCGGGGGCAGTCTCGGCTACGAGCAGTACTTC
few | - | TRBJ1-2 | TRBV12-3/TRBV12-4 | CASSFSRRVNNYGYTF | TGTGCCAGCAGTTTTAGCCGGAGGGTTAACAACTATGGCTACACCTTC
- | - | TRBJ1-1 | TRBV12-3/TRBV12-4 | CASSDGTPRAFF | TGTGCCAGCAGTGACGGGACGCCGCGAGCTTTCTTT
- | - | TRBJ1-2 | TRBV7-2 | CASSSSGRQGINYGYTF | TGTGCCAGCAGCTCGTCCGGTCGGCAGGGGATTAACTATGGCTACACCTTC
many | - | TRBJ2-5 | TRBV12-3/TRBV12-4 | CASSFWGETPYF | TGTGCCAGCAGTTTTTGGGGGGAGACCCCTTACTTC
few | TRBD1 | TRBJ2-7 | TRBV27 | CASSFTGGWYEQYF | TGTGCCAGCAGTTTTACAGGGGGCTGGTACGAGCAGTACTTC
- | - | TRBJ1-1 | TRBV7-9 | CASSPPGADTEAFF | TGTGCCAGCAGCCCGCCGGGGGCAGATACTGAAGCTTTCTTT
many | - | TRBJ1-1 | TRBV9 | CASSVDLSMNTEAFF | TGTGCCAGCAGCGTAGATCTGTCAATGAACACTGAAGCTTTCTTT
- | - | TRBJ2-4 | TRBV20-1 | CSASLTGSKNIQYF | TGCAGTGCTAGTTTAACAGGGTCCAAAAACATTCAGTACTTC
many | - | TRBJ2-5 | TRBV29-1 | CSVDGETQYF | TGCAGCGTTGACGGGGAGACCCAGTACTTC
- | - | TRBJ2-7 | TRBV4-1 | CASSQVAGPGQPYEQYF | TGCGCCAGCAGCCAAGTTGCGGGACCGGGACAACCGTACGAGCAGTACTTC
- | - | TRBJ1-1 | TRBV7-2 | CASSKQGWGGNTEAFF | TGTGCCAGCAGCAAACAGGGTTGGGGCGGGAACACTGAAGCTTTCTTT
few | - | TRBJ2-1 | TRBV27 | CASSPREYYEQFF | TGTGCCAGCAGTCCCCGGGAGTACTATGAGCAGTTCTTC
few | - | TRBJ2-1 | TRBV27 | CASSLSPHNEQFF | TGTGCCAGCAGTTTATCCCCGCACAATGAGCAGTTCTTC
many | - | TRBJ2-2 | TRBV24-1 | CATSDLGQGGSTGELFF | TGTGCCACCAGTGATTTGGGGCAGGGCGGTTCCACCGGGGAGCTGTTTTTT
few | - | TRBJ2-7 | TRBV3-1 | CASSLHGQLDEQYF | TGTGCCAGCAGCTTACACGGACAGCTCGACGAGCAGTACTTC
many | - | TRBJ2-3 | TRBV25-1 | CASSRGQGGDTQYF | TGTGCCAGCAGTAGAGGACAAGGTGGTGATACGCAGTATTTT
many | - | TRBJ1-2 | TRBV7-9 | CASSLGGGYGYTF | TGTGCCAGCAGCTTAGGCGGGGGGTATGGCTACACCTTC
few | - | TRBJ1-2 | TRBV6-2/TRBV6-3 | CASSYLRDLGRGNYGYTF | TGTGCCAGCAGTTACCTGAGAGACCTGGGCAGGGGAAACTATGGCTACACCTTC
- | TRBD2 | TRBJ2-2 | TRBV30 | CAWSDWNGGRRIGELFF | TGTGCCTGGAGTGATTGGAACGGCGGGAGAAGAATCGGGGAGCTGTTTTTT